The clone carrying this T cell receptor (beta chain) is a singleton in its sample. It differs at one base from a far larger clone, so likely a read error. These data come from a study of prognosis after radiotherapy for stage I lung cancer. Overall study context: It was considered that all non-small cell lung cancer patients were medically inoperable.

Two-round multiplex PCR on genomic DNA was the method by which TCR beta CDR3 was amplified. The first PCR round targeted every TRBV and TRBJ gene with specific primers. Using its own MiXCR run on the multiplex PCR reads, TCRdb lists one record per CDR3 protein. The sample consists of 20,000 to 30,000 distinct CDR3 sequences, roughly 40% of them appearing once. All patients, having had no prior chemotherapy, radiotherapy or other malignancies, were node-negative on CT and PET/CT. The specimen comprised PBMCs, sampled before or after stereotactic body radiation therapy (not recorded which). The receptor was derived from a donor older than 45 with non-small cell lung cancer.

The CDR3, as DNA: TGTGCCAGCAGTTTCTCCGGGACAGCCTATTCACCCCTCAACTTT. It is translated as CASSFSGTAYSPLNF. The chain links TRBV6-5 to TRBJ1-6, with 7 bases matching TRBD1. Germline CDR1 is MNHEY and CDR2 is SVGAGI. CDR3 length equals 15 residues.